A selection of T cell receptor beta chains follows, all from one sample in a study of blood T cell repertoires in COVID-19. Assay: immunoSEQ multiplex PCR; the TCRdb copy retains only in-frame clones and omits some. Counted here are about 260,000 clones, around 84% occurring once; the ten biggest clones make up over 4%. Sequencing input: peripheral blood. These receptors all come from a woman aged 55-70 years with COVID-19, enrolled during active disease. The CDR3 runs from the conserved cysteine through the conserved F or W. Each record gives: J gene, V gene, D gene, clone size, CDR3 DNA, CDR3 protein. The D gene is left open where the match is weak. Size is stated for part of the rows, as once, few or many counts, or as a class when the clone is expanded.

J gene: TRBJ2-7
V gene: TRBV6-1
D gene: -
clone size: -
CDR3 DNA: TGTGCCAGCAGAGAACACTCCTACGAGCAGTACTTC
CDR3 protein: CASREHSYEQYF

J gene: TRBJ2-5
V gene: TRBV5-1
D gene: TRBD1
clone size: -
CDR3 DNA: TGCGCCAGCAAAAGAAGCTCCGGGACAGGGGACGAGACCCAGTACTTC
CDR3 protein: CASKRSSGTGDETQYF

J gene: TRBJ2-2
V gene: TRBV7-9
D gene: TRBD2
clone size: -
CDR3 DNA: TGTGCCAGCAGCCGGGGGTTTGGACTAGCGGACTGGAACACCGGGGAGCTGTTTTTT
CDR3 protein: CASSRGFGLADWNTGELFF

J gene: TRBJ2-1
V gene: TRBV19
D gene: TRBD2
clone size: -
CDR3 DNA: TGTGCCAGTAGCAGTACCGGGGGGGGTGAGCAGTTCTTC
CDR3 protein: CASSSTGGGEQFF

J gene: TRBJ2-3
V gene: TRBV7-2
D gene: TRBD2
clone size: -
CDR3 DNA: TGTGCCAGCAGCCCCCGGGCTAGCGGGGGGAGCACAGATACGCAGTATTTT
CDR3 protein: CASSPRASGGSTDTQYF

J gene: TRBJ1-3
V gene: TRBV15
D gene: TRBD1
clone size: -
CDR3 DNA: TGTGCCACCAGCTTCGAACCAAGGACAGGGAGGGAAAACACCATATATTTT
CDR3 protein: CATSFEPRTGRENTIYF

J gene: TRBJ1-6
V gene: TRBV5-1
D gene: TRBD1
clone size: once
CDR3 DNA: TGCGCCAGCAGCCCAGGACAGGGTAGGACACCCCTCCACTTT
CDR3 protein: CASSPGQGRTPLHF

J gene: TRBJ1-2
V gene: TRBV5-5
D gene: -
clone size: -
CDR3 DNA: TGTGCCAGCAGCTTGTCCCTAGCTACAGGGAACTATGGCTACACCTTC
CDR3 protein: CASSLSLATGNYGYTF

J gene: TRBJ2-5
V gene: TRBV3-1/TRBV3-2
D gene: TRBD2
clone size: once
CDR3 DNA: TGTGCCAGCAACCCCGGGACTAAAGAGACCCAGTACTTC
CDR3 protein: CASNPGTKETQYF

J gene: TRBJ2-7
V gene: TRBV6-4
D gene: -
clone size: few
CDR3 DNA: TGTGCCAGCACCCAACGGGGTGGTGTTCCCCCTATAGAGCAGTACTTC
CDR3 protein: CASTQRGGVPPIEQYF

J gene: TRBJ1-4
V gene: TRBV14
D gene: -
clone size: -
CDR3 DNA: TGTGCCAGCAGCCAAGATCGGACTAATGAAAAACTGTTTTTT
CDR3 protein: CASSQDRTNEKLFF

J gene: TRBJ1-5
V gene: TRBV25-1
D gene: -
clone size: -
CDR3 DNA: TGTGCCAGCAGTGCAGGCAGGGCGGACCAGCCCCAGCATTTT
CDR3 protein: CASSAGRADQPQHF

J gene: TRBJ1-5
V gene: TRBV27
D gene: -
clone size: -
CDR3 DNA: TGTGCCAGCAGTTTGATTTCCCAGATTAGCAATCAGCCCCAGCATTTT
CDR3 protein: CASSLISQISNQPQHF

J gene: TRBJ2-4
V gene: TRBV27
D gene: TRBD1
clone size: once
CDR3 DNA: TGTGCCAGCAGTTCTACAGAAGGACAGGGGGCACCACTAGCCAAAAACATTCAGTACTTC
CDR3 protein: CASSSTEGQGAPLAKNIQYF

J gene: TRBJ2-6
V gene: TRBV3-1/TRBV3-2
D gene: -
clone size: -
CDR3 DNA: TGTGCCAGCAGCCCTCGCGGGTCTGGGGCCAACGTCCTGACTTTC
CDR3 protein: CASSPRGSGANVLTF

J gene: TRBJ2-2
V gene: TRBV9
D gene: -
clone size: -
CDR3 DNA: TGTGCCAGCAGCGCGAGGGTAGCTCTGGGCACCGGGGAGCTGTTTTTT
CDR3 protein: CASSARVALGTGELFF

J gene: TRBJ2-3
V gene: TRBV19
D gene: -
clone size: -
CDR3 DNA: TGTGCCAGTAGTATAGGATTAACTAGCTGGACTAGCACAGATACGCAGTATTTT
CDR3 protein: CASSIGLTSWTSTDTQYF

J gene: TRBJ2-4
V gene: TRBV20-1
D gene: TRBD1
clone size: -
CDR3 DNA: TGCAGTGCTAGTGCCCCGGGACAGGGGTCCAAAAACATTCAGTACTTC
CDR3 protein: CSASAPGQGSKNIQYF

J gene: TRBJ2-3
V gene: TRBV14
D gene: -
clone size: few
CDR3 DNA: TGTGCCAGCACCCCCGGAAGCGGGAGCACAGATACGCAGTATTTT
CDR3 protein: CASTPGSGSTDTQYF

J gene: TRBJ1-2
V gene: TRBV3-1/TRBV3-2
D gene: -
clone size: -
CDR3 DNA: TGTGCCAGCAGCCAAGATAGGGGCAGGGGCGGCTACACCTTC
CDR3 protein: CASSQDRGRGGYTF

J gene: TRBJ2-1
V gene: TRBV6-5
D gene: -
clone size: few
CDR3 DNA: TGTGCCAGCAGTCCCCTGCGACAGCCCTACAATGAGCAGTTCTTC
CDR3 protein: CASSPLRQPYNEQFF

J gene: TRBJ2-1
V gene: TRBV13
D gene: TRBD2
clone size: -
CDR3 DNA: TGTGCCAGCACCCGCCGAGGACTAGCGGGAGTGATTGAGCAGTTCTTC
CDR3 protein: CASTRRGLAGVIEQFF

J gene: TRBJ2-3
V gene: TRBV15
D gene: -
clone size: -
CDR3 DNA: TGTGCCACCAGCGGACTCCCATGGGATACGCAGTATTTT
CDR3 protein: CATSGLPWDTQYF

J gene: TRBJ2-6
V gene: TRBV14
D gene: TRBD2
clone size: -
CDR3 DNA: TGTGCCAGCAGCCAATCGCGTGGAGCGGGAGGTGCTGGGGCCAACGTCCTGACTTTC
CDR3 protein: CASSQSRGAGGAGANVLTF

J gene: TRBJ2-5
V gene: TRBV7-3
D gene: TRBD2
clone size: -
CDR3 DNA: TGTGCCAGCAGCGTGACTAGCGGGAAGGAGACCCAGTACTTC
CDR3 protein: CASSVTSGKETQYF

J gene: TRBJ2-3
V gene: TRBV21-1
D gene: -
clone size: -
CDR3 DNA: TGTGCCAGCAGCAAAGCTTTTCCGAGGGGCGGGATCACAGATACGCAGTATTTT
CDR3 protein: CASSKAFPRGGITDTQYF

J gene: TRBJ1-2
V gene: TRBV5-6
D gene: TRBD1
clone size: -
CDR3 DNA: TGTGCCAGCTGGATACAGGGGGCGACCCTATACTATGGCTACACCTTC
CDR3 protein: CASWIQGATLYYGYTF

J gene: TRBJ2-1
V gene: TRBV6-2/TRBV6-3
D gene: TRBD2
clone size: -
CDR3 DNA: TGTGCCAGCAGCCGGACTAGCAATGAGCAGTTCTTC
CDR3 protein: CASSRTSNEQFF

J gene: TRBJ1-2
V gene: TRBV19
D gene: -
clone size: -
CDR3 DNA: TGTGCCAGTAGTATAGGATTGGCAGTCCGGAGGGGCAGCGGCTACACCTTC
CDR3 protein: CASSIGLAVRRGSGYTF

J gene: TRBJ1-3
V gene: TRBV5-1
D gene: TRBD1
clone size: -
CDR3 DNA: TGCGCCAGCTCGGACAGGGGGACTGGAAACACCATATATTTT
CDR3 protein: CASSDRGTGNTIYF

J gene: TRBJ2-1
V gene: TRBV4-3
D gene: TRBD1
clone size: -
CDR3 DNA: TGCGCCAGCAGCCAAGATATTCCGGGGACAGGCCGAGCTAATGAGCAGTTCTTC
CDR3 protein: CASSQDIPGTGRANEQFF

J gene: TRBJ1-1
V gene: TRBV5-1
D gene: TRBD1
clone size: -
CDR3 DNA: TGCGCCAGCAGCTCAGACAGGGGGCTGAACACTGAAGCTTTCTTT
CDR3 protein: CASSSDRGLNTEAFF

J gene: TRBJ1-1
V gene: TRBV11-2
D gene: TRBD1
clone size: -
CDR3 DNA: TGTGCCAGCAGCTTAGGGGTCGGGACAGGGGTTGGTACTGAAGCTTTCTTT
CDR3 protein: CASSLGVGTGVGTEAFF

J gene: TRBJ2-7
V gene: TRBV18
D gene: TRBD1
clone size: -
CDR3 DNA: TGTGCCAGCTCCCCCGGGACAGGGCCTTACGAGCAGTACTTC
CDR3 protein: CASSPGTGPYEQYF

J gene: TRBJ2-1
V gene: TRBV2
D gene: -
clone size: -
CDR3 DNA: TGTGCCAGCAGTGAATCGGGTTACAATGAGCAGTTCTTC
CDR3 protein: CASSESGYNEQFF

J gene: TRBJ1-1
V gene: TRBV19
D gene: TRBD1
clone size: -
CDR3 DNA: TGTGCCAGTAGTACAAGGACAGGGAACACTGAAGCTTTCTTT
CDR3 protein: CASSTRTGNTEAFF

J gene: TRBJ2-7
V gene: TRBV6-5
D gene: TRBD1
clone size: once
CDR3 DNA: TGTGCCAGCCGACAGGGGGCCCTGGGCTACGAGCAGTACTTC
CDR3 protein: CASRQGALGYEQYF

J gene: TRBJ1-6
V gene: TRBV3-1/TRBV3-2
D gene: TRBD1
clone size: -
CDR3 DNA: TGTGCCAGCAGCCGGGACAGGGGAAGATCACCCCTCCACTTT
CDR3 protein: CASSRDRGRSPLHF

J gene: TRBJ2-2
V gene: TRBV5-1
D gene: TRBD2
clone size: -
CDR3 DNA: TGCGCCAGCAGCTTGGTGACTAGCGGCACCGGGGAGCTGTTTTTT
CDR3 protein: CASSLVTSGTGELFF

J gene: TRBJ2-1
V gene: TRBV9
D gene: TRBD2
clone size: -
CDR3 DNA: TGTGCCAGCAGCGTAGGGACTAGCGGGATCTCCTACAATGAGCAGTTCTTC
CDR3 protein: CASSVGTSGISYNEQFF

J gene: TRBJ2-1
V gene: TRBV30
D gene: -
clone size: -
CDR3 DNA: TGTGCCAGAGGGGGAGTTAGCGAGTACAATGAGCAGTTCTTC
CDR3 protein: CARGGVSEYNEQFF

J gene: TRBJ2-7
V gene: TRBV5-8
D gene: -
clone size: few
CDR3 DNA: TGTGCCAGCAGCTTGTGGTCAGGGGACTACGAGCAGTACTTC
CDR3 protein: CASSLWSGDYEQYF

J gene: TRBJ1-2
V gene: TRBV5-1
D gene: -
clone size: -
CDR3 DNA: TGCGCCAGCAGCTTGGGGCGGGGCAGGAATGGCTACACCTTC
CDR3 protein: CASSLGRGRNGYTF

J gene: TRBJ2-3
V gene: TRBV7-9
D gene: TRBD2
clone size: -
CDR3 DNA: TGTGCCAGCAGCCGTGGCACTAGCGGGGCAGATACGCAGTATTTT
CDR3 protein: CASSRGTSGADTQYF

J gene: TRBJ1-2
V gene: TRBV6-1
D gene: -
clone size: -
CDR3 DNA: TGTGCCAGCAGTGACCTGACAGTTAACTATGGCTACACCTTC
CDR3 protein: CASSDLTVNYGYTF

J gene: TRBJ1-2
V gene: TRBV3-1/TRBV3-2
D gene: -
clone size: few
CDR3 DNA: TGTGCCAGCAGCCAAGAACGTGGAGCCTATGGCTACACCTTC
CDR3 protein: CASSQERGAYGYTF

J gene: TRBJ1-6
V gene: TRBV7-3
D gene: -
clone size: -
CDR3 DNA: TGTGCCAGCAGCCTTACGCGGTTATCCCTCCACTTT
CDR3 protein: CASSLTRLSLHF

J gene: TRBJ2-3
V gene: TRBV6-1
D gene: -
clone size: -
CDR3 DNA: TGTGCCAGCAGTGAAGGACTAGATCCTCGCACAGATACGCAGTATTTT
CDR3 protein: CASSEGLDPRTDTQYF